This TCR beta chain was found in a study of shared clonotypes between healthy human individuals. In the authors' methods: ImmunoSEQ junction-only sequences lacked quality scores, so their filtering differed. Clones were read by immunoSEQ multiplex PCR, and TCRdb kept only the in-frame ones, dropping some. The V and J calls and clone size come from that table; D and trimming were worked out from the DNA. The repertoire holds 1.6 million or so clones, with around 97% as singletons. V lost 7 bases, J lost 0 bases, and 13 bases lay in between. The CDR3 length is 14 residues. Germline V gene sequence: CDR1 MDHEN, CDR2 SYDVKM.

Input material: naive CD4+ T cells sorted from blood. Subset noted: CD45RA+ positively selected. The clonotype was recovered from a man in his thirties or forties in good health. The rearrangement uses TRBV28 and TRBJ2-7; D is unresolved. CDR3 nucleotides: TGTGCCAGCACCCCCGCGCAACGCTCCTACGAGCAGTACTTC. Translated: CASTPAQRSYEQYF.